This T cell receptor beta chain is from a study of cytomegalovirus exposure and HLA in healthy donors. Findings and limits, study-wide: Across donors, most TCRs were seen rarely, yet some public ones were widespread.

On this clone itself: The antigen remains undetermined.

The PCR was carried out with 60 Vbeta primers and 13 Jbeta primers. Some clones are missing from TCRdb's copy, which holds only in-frame ones; the method was immunoSEQ multiplex PCR. Here the sample spans around 94,000 clones, 63% being singletons. This donor has no recorded CMV serostatus. The length of the CDR3 is 14 residues. Germline V lookup: CDR1 SNHLY, CDR2 FYNNEI. The trim removed 6 bases at V and 2 bases at J, leaving 6 bases unmatched. The sample comprised PBMCs. The chain employs TRBV2 and TRBJ2-7; 8 bases fit TRBD1. This sequence originates from a human donor in good health. In DNA form, the CDR3 reads TGTGCCAGCAGGGGCGGGACAGGACCCTACGAGCAGTACTTC. Protein sequence: CASRGGTGPYEQYF.